Below, 2 T cell receptor beta chains from the same sample are listed, as sequenced in a study of beta chain features in type 1 diabetes. The sequenced template was cDNA made from the entire isolated RNA. This table comes from immunoSEQ multiplex PCR, and its TCRdb copy is limited to in-frame clones, with some not included. The sample shows just under 150,000 clones, under 11% of them seen only once. Sequencing used naive CD4+ T cells from blood. These receptors all stem from a young man in good health.

V gene TRBV4-3 combines with J gene TRBJ2-1; TRBD2 matches at 8 bases. This CDR3 region has 16 residues. The germline gives CDR1 LGHNA, CDR2 YSLEER. V lost 0 bases to trimming and J lost 6 bases; unmatched junction nucleotides: 7. The CDR3 loop is CASSQEGQRESNEQFF. DNA for the CDR3: TGCGCCAGCAGCCAAGAAGGTCAGCGGGAGAGCAATGAGCAGTTCTTC.

The sample holds a few counts of this clone. The chain joins TRBV18 to TRBJ1-2; D might be TRBD1 (6 bases). V lost 3 bases and J 5 bases, leaving 13 bases between the germline ends. Germline CDR1 and CDR2: KGHSH and LQKENI. The CDR3 consists of 14 residues. The CDR3 sequence is CASSPTETGYGYTF. The CDR3 region has the DNA TGTGCCAGCTCACCCACCGAGACAGGTTATGGCTACACCTTC.